The text below deals with one T cell receptor beta chain. This record comes from a study of blood T cell repertoires in COVID-19. Across the whole study: Italy, Spain and the United States were the sources of the convalescent and acute COVID-19 samples. The cDNA or gDNA used as material had been derived from T cells, B-cell-depleted T cells, or PBMCs.

Per the original data handling: Amplification from reference gene primers served as the basis for estimated nucleated cell counts. TCRdb keeps only in-frame clones here, not all; method: immunoSEQ multiplex PCR. The DNA was the basis for D and trimming; V, J and clone size are from that table. The table includes 55,000 to 60,000 clones, roughly 84% detected once. Material for sequencing was peripheral blood. This sequence was found in an older man with active COVID-19.

The CDR3 bases are TGTGCCAGCAGCTTGGAGAGGGATGACGAGCAGTACTTC. Translating it yields CASSLERDDEQYF. The chain joins TRBV7-2 to TRBJ2-7; D is perhaps TRBD2 (5 bases). V was cut by 3 bases and J by 5 bases, with 11 bases left in between. Germline V gene data show CDR1 as SGHTA and CDR2 as FQGNSA. This CDR3 spans 13 amino acids. The full variable domain, completed using reference TRBV7-2 and TRBJ2-7, is GAGVSQSPSNKVTEKGKDVELRCDPISGHTALYWYRQSLGQGLEFLIYFQGNSAPDKSGLPSDRFSAERTGGSVSTLTIQRTQQEDSAVYLCASSLERDDEQYFGPGTRLTVT.